This entry lists 13 T cell receptor beta chains sequenced from one sample in a study of blood T cell repertoires in COVID-19. Clones were sequenced by immunoSEQ multiplex PCR, and TCRdb holds only the in-frame ones, with some missing. The sample has tens of thousands of clones; around 85% are singletons. Source material: peripheral blood. The source is a woman of 80 years or more with active or convalescent COVID-19.

The chain combines TRBV19 with TRBJ1-4; the D is unclear. Germline assignment: CDR1 LNHDA and CDR2 SQIVND (reference sequence). The CDR3 is 14 amino acids. V dropped 3 bases and J dropped 4 bases, with 9 bases sitting between them. The CDR3 here is CASSINTVNEKLFF. The DNA of the CDR3 is TGTGCCAGTAGTATTAATACAGTTAATGAAAAACTGTTTTTT. Supplemented by reference TRBV19 and TRBJ1-4, the full variable domain reads DGGITQSPKYLFRKEGQNVTLSCEQNLNHDAMYWYRQDPGQGLRLIYYSQIVNDFQKGDIAEGYSVSREKKESFPLTVTSAQKNPTAFYLCASSINTVNEKLFFGSGTQLSVL.

CDR3 nucleotides: TGTGCCAGCTCACGCGAAGGACTGCGTGGCTACACCTTC. It encodes CASSREGLRGYTF. The genes are TRBV18 and TRBJ1-2, with no clear D. The CDR3 consists of 13 residues. The germline V and J ends were trimmed by 4 bases and 7 bases, with 13 bases remaining between them. From germline, CDR1 is KGHSH and CDR2 LQKENI.

V usage is TRBV18 and J usage is TRBJ2-7, with D possibly TRBD2 on 6 matching bases. The CDR3 covers 15 residues. Between the trimmed V and J ends, which lost 5 bases and 4 bases, there was a span of 18 bases. Germline CDR1 KGHSH, CDR2 LQKENI. CDR3 in amino acids: CASSDRDSNLYEQYF. The CDR3, as DNA: TGTGCCAGCTCAGACCGGGACTCGAATCTATACGAGCAGTACTTC.

This chain links TRBV7-2 with TRBJ2-5, with TRBD2 matching 10 bases. This CDR3 region has 16 residues. V lost 5 bases, J lost 2 bases, and 8 bases stayed unmatched. Germline CDR1 reads SGHTA; CDR2 reads FQGNSA. The CDR3 DNA is TGTGCCAGCAGCCCCGCTAGCGGGGGTCTTCAAGAGACCCAGTACTTC. This translates into CASSPASGGLQETQYF.

This rearrangement joins TRBV7-9 to TRBJ2-1; TRBD1 is a possible D gene (6 bases). Per germline, CDR1 SEHNR and CDR2 FQNEAQ (reference sequence). Trimming removed 5 bases at V and 1 base at J, with 9 bases between. The CDR3 loop spans 14 amino acids. The CDR3 here is CASSLQGSYNEQFF. CDR3 nucleotides: TGTGCCAGCAGCCTACAGGGTTCCTACAATGAGCAGTTCTTC. Full variable domain (remainder filled in from reference TRBV7-9 and TRBJ2-1): DTGVSQNPRHKITKRGQNVTFRCDPISEHNRLYWYRQTLGQGPEFLTYFQNEAQLEKSRLLSDRFSAERPKGSFSTLEIQRTEQGDSAMYLCASSLQGSYNEQFFGPGTRLTVL.

The rearrangement joins TRBV6-5 to TRBJ2-7; possibly TRBD2 for D (6 bases). The CDR3 length is 12 residues. V was trimmed by 6 bases and J by 7 bases, leaving 13 bases between them. The V gene's germline CDR1 is MNHEY and CDR2 SVGAGI. This CDR3 reads CASRGPGREQYF. As DNA, the CDR3 is TGTGCCAGCAGGGGCCCGGGGAGGGAGCAGTACTTC.

This clone was counted between two and nine times. The chain employs TRBV6-1 and TRBJ1-5; D remains ambiguous. Trimming removed 1 base at V and 4 bases at J, with 8 bases between. Per the germline V gene, CDR1 is MNHNS and CDR2 is SASEGT. The CDR3 is made up of 14 amino acids. CDR3 DNA: TGTGCCAGCAGTGAAGAAAGAGGAAATCAGCCCCAGCATTTT. Protein product: CASSEERGNQPQHF.

The chain combines TRBV10-3 with TRBJ1-6; possibly TRBD1 for D (6 bases). Trimming removed 8 bases from V and 7 bases from J, with 15 bases in between. CDR3 length: 14 residues. Germline V gives CDR1 ENHRY, CDR2 SYGVKD. The CDR3 reads CAIHTGTPNSPLHF. The CDR3 DNA is TGTGCCATCCACACCGGGACACCGAATTCACCCCTCCACTTT.

V usage is TRBV10-3 and J usage is TRBJ2-2; D is unclear. Germline V CDR1 and CDR2: ENHRY, SYGVKD. Trimming removed 0 bases at V and 8 bases at J, with 13 bases between. The CDR3 length is 15 residues. The CDR3 spells CAISESEAEVGELFF. CDR3 sequence (DNA): TGTGCCATCAGTGAGTCTGAGGCGGAAGTGGGGGAGCTGTTTTTT.

The rearrangement links TRBV7-2 to TRBJ1-1; D might be TRBD1 (5 bases). Trimming removed 5 bases at V and 0 bases at J, with 13 bases between. Germline CDR1 and CDR2: SGHTA and FQGNSA. The CDR3 length is 15 residues. This CDR3 reads CASSTRTDMNTEAFF. DNA of the CDR3: TGTGCCAGCAGCACAAGGACGGACATGAACACTGAAGCTTTCTTT. Full variable domain (outside the CDR3, taken from reference TRBV7-2 and TRBJ1-1): GAGVSQSPSNKVTEKGKDVELRCDPISGHTALYWYRQSLGQGLEFLIYFQGNSAPDKSGLPSDRFSAERTGGSVSTLTIQRTQQEDSAVYLCASSTRTDMNTEAFFGQGTRLTVV.

The genes are TRBV5-1 and TRBJ2-3; 9 nucleotides match TRBD2. The germline V gene has CDR1 SGHRS and CDR2 YFSETQ. V was clipped by 0 bases and J by 3 bases; unmatched bases: 11. The CDR3 totals 18 residues. The CDR3 DNA reads as TGCGCCAGCAGCTTGGAAGGGACTAGCTGGGTAGAGACAGATACGCAGTATTTT. Its protein is CASSLEGTSWVETDTQYF. Supplemented by reference TRBV5-1 and TRBJ2-3, the full variable domain reads KAGVTQTPRYLIKTRGQQVTLSCSPISGHRSVSWYQQTPGQGLQFLFEYFSETQRNKGNFPGRFSGRQFSNSRSEMNVSTLELGDSALYLCASSLEGTSWVETDTQYFGPGTRLTVL.

This rearrangement joins TRBV20-1 to TRBJ2-7; possible D gene TRBD1, 5 bases. The germline gives CDR1 DFQATT, CDR2 SNEGSKA (reference sequence). CDR3 length: 11 amino acids. Trimming removed 7 bases from V and 6 bases from J, with 13 bases in between. This CDR3 is CSGKSGFEQYF. The DNA of the CDR3 is TGCAGTGGGAAGTCAGGGTTCGAGCAGTACTTC.

The chain has TRBV3-1 (or the pseudogene TRBV3-2) and TRBJ2-1, with a weak D call TRBD2 (6 bases). The V end was cut by 4 bases, the J end by 6 bases, with 16 bases between. CDR3 size: 15 residues. Germline assignment: CDR1 LGHDT and CDR2 YNNKEL (reference sequence). The CDR3 sequence: CASSPKLTSFNEQFF. The DNA of the CDR3 is TGTGCCAGCAGCCCGAAATTGACTAGTTTCAATGAGCAGTTCTTC.